The rows below give T cell receptor beta chains drawn from one sample of a study of CD8 T cells in Susac syndrome. In TCRdb, the immunoSEQ multiplex PCR reads were re-called with MiXCR into one record per CDR3 protein. The repertoire holds about 190,000 distinct CDR3 sequences, with about 94% as singletons. The source material was CD4+ T cells from PBMCs. The receptors were gathered from a human donor with Susac syndrome. Each CDR3 is given with its conserved first and last residue. Fields, in order: D gene, J gene, V gene, CDR3 length, clone size, CDR3 protein, CDR3 DNA. D genes are given only for firm matches. For some rows the clone size is stated as once, few or many, or as a class when expanded; others skip it.

d_call: NA
j_call: TRBJ2-7
v_call: TRBV12-3/TRBV12-4
cdr3_length: 11
clone_size: NA
cdr3_aa: CASGESYEQYF
cdr3_nt: TGTGCCAGCGGAGAATCCTACGAGCAGTACTTC

d_call: NA
j_call: TRBJ1-2
v_call: TRBV5-4
cdr3_length: 13
clone_size: NA
cdr3_aa: CASIDRDLSGYTF
cdr3_nt: TGTGCCAGCATCGATAGGGATCTGAGTGGCTACACCTTC

d_call: NA
j_call: TRBJ2-2
v_call: TRBV12-3/TRBV12-4
cdr3_length: 11
clone_size: NA
cdr3_aa: CASSLLGELFF
cdr3_nt: TGTGCCAGCAGTCTTCTCGGGGAGCTGTTTTTT

d_call: TRBD1
j_call: TRBJ2-2
v_call: TRBV6-2/TRBV6-3
cdr3_length: 16
clone_size: NA
cdr3_aa: CASRNPGQGVTGELFF
cdr3_nt: TGTGCCAGCAGGAACCCGGGACAGGGTGTCACCGGGGAGCTGTTTTTT

d_call: NA
j_call: TRBJ2-3
v_call: TRBV4-2
cdr3_length: 16
clone_size: once
cdr3_aa: CASSRVGGGERDTQYF
cdr3_nt: TGTGCCAGCAGCCGTGTAGGGGGGGGCGAAAGAGATACGCAGTATTTT

d_call: NA
j_call: TRBJ2-5
v_call: TRBV10-3
cdr3_length: 19
clone_size: NA
cdr3_aa: CAISESEGGGKGRAETQYF
cdr3_nt: TGTGCCATCAGTGAGTCCGAAGGAGGTGGTAAGGGCAGGGCAGAGACCCAGTACTTC

d_call: NA
j_call: TRBJ1-2
v_call: TRBV6-1
cdr3_length: 11
clone_size: NA
cdr3_aa: CASTDSFGYTF
cdr3_nt: TGTGCGAGCACCGACAGTTTTGGCTACACCTTC

d_call: TRBD1
j_call: TRBJ2-3
v_call: TRBV29-1
cdr3_length: 14
clone_size: NA
cdr3_aa: CSVEPPGGPDTQYF
cdr3_nt: TGCAGCGTTGAACCGCCAGGGGGTCCAGATACGCAGTATTTT

d_call: NA
j_call: TRBJ1-2
v_call: TRBV4-2
cdr3_length: 14
clone_size: NA
cdr3_aa: CASSQMTDNYGYTF
cdr3_nt: TGTGCCAGCAGCCAGATGACAGATAACTATGGCTACACCTTC

d_call: NA
j_call: TRBJ1-5
v_call: TRBV20-1
cdr3_length: 12
clone_size: NA
cdr3_aa: CSASGNGQPQHF
cdr3_nt: TGCAGTGCTAGCGGAAACGGTCAGCCCCAGCATTTT

d_call: NA
j_call: TRBJ2-3
v_call: TRBV24-1
cdr3_length: 16
clone_size: NA
cdr3_aa: CATSDPSSPRADTQYF
cdr3_nt: TGTGCCACCAGTGATCCATCTAGCCCGAGAGCAGATACGCAGTATTTT

d_call: NA
j_call: TRBJ2-3
v_call: TRBV20-1
cdr3_length: 15
clone_size: NA
cdr3_aa: CSANRVLAGTDTQYF
cdr3_nt: TGCAGTGCCAACAGGGTTCTAGCGGGCACAGATACGCAGTATTTT

d_call: NA
j_call: TRBJ2-3
v_call: TRBV7-2
cdr3_length: 13
clone_size: NA
cdr3_aa: CASKAGTTDTQYF
cdr3_nt: TGTGCCAGCAAGGCAGGAACCACAGATACGCAGTATTTT

d_call: NA
j_call: TRBJ2-5
v_call: TRBV6-5
cdr3_length: 13
clone_size: NA
cdr3_aa: CASSYGGPETQYF
cdr3_nt: TGTGCCAGCAGTTACGGGGGACCGGAGACCCAGTACTTC

d_call: NA
j_call: TRBJ1-3
v_call: TRBV11-2
cdr3_length: 14
clone_size: NA
cdr3_aa: CASSLGVSGNTIYF
cdr3_nt: TGTGCCAGCAGCTTAGGAGTCTCTGGAAACACCATATATTTT

d_call: TRBD1
j_call: TRBJ1-5
v_call: TRBV20-1
cdr3_length: 17
clone_size: NA
cdr3_aa: CSVKRQGGNDFNQPQHF
cdr3_nt: TGCAGTGTTAAGAGACAGGGAGGCAATGATTTCAATCAGCCCCAGCATTTT

d_call: NA
j_call: TRBJ1-5
v_call: TRBV3-1
cdr3_length: 15
clone_size: once
cdr3_aa: CASSQAVSSNQPQHF
cdr3_nt: TGTGCCAGCAGCCAAGCAGTGAGCAGCAATCAGCCCCAGCATTTT

d_call: TRBD1
j_call: TRBJ2-5
v_call: TRBV5-4
cdr3_length: 14
clone_size: NA
cdr3_aa: CASSPQGGAGTQYF
cdr3_nt: TGTGCCAGCAGCCCCCAAGGGGGCGCCGGGACCCAGTACTTC

d_call: NA
j_call: TRBJ2-1
v_call: TRBV10-2
cdr3_length: 14
clone_size: NA
cdr3_aa: CASRETGSHNEQFF
cdr3_nt: TGCGCCAGCAGGGAGACAGGATCTCACAATGAGCAGTTCTTC

d_call: NA
j_call: TRBJ1-5
v_call: TRBV13
cdr3_length: 18
clone_size: NA
cdr3_aa: CASSFDSGTPLPNQPQHF
cdr3_nt: TGTGCCAGCAGCTTTGATTCAGGGACACCGTTGCCAAATCAGCCCCAGCATTTT

d_call: NA
j_call: TRBJ2-1
v_call: TRBV9
cdr3_length: 13
clone_size: NA
cdr3_aa: CASSVELVDEQFF
cdr3_nt: TGTGCCAGCAGCGTAGAACTGGTCGATGAGCAGTTCTTC

d_call: NA
j_call: TRBJ1-1
v_call: TRBV3-1
cdr3_length: 12
clone_size: NA
cdr3_aa: CASSQWDTEAFF
cdr3_nt: TGTGCCAGCAGCCAATGGGACACTGAAGCTTTCTTT

d_call: NA
j_call: TRBJ2-5
v_call: TRBV6-6
cdr3_length: 15
clone_size: NA
cdr3_aa: CASSYTARPGETQYF
cdr3_nt: TGTGCCAGCAGTTATACCGCGCGTCCGGGAGAGACCCAGTACTTC

d_call: NA
j_call: TRBJ1-1
v_call: TRBV29-1
cdr3_length: 14
clone_size: NA
cdr3_aa: CSVEGRLPNTEAFF
cdr3_nt: TGCAGCGTTGAAGGCAGACTGCCGAACACTGAAGCTTTCTTT

d_call: NA
j_call: TRBJ1-5
v_call: TRBV28
cdr3_length: 15
clone_size: NA
cdr3_aa: CASSLVPRGFQPQHF
cdr3_nt: TGTGCCAGCAGTTTGGTTCCCCGAGGGTTCCAGCCCCAGCATTTT

d_call: NA
j_call: TRBJ1-1
v_call: TRBV25-1
cdr3_length: 13
clone_size: NA
cdr3_aa: CASSEWGRPQAFF
cdr3_nt: TGTGCCAGCAGTGAATGGGGCCGGCCCCAAGCTTTCTTT

d_call: NA
j_call: TRBJ2-7
v_call: TRBV23-1
cdr3_length: 17
clone_size: NA
cdr3_aa: CASRGAWGPTIAYEQYF
cdr3_nt: TGCGCCAGCAGGGGGGCATGGGGGCCGACGATCGCCTACGAGCAGTACTTC

d_call: TRBD1
j_call: TRBJ2-7
v_call: TRBV7-9
cdr3_length: 15
clone_size: NA
cdr3_aa: CASSSTGGRSYEQYF
cdr3_nt: TGTGCCAGCAGCTCAACAGGGGGAAGGAGCTACGAGCAGTACTTC

d_call: NA
j_call: TRBJ1-2
v_call: TRBV7-9
cdr3_length: 12
clone_size: NA
cdr3_aa: CASSRGVDGYTF
cdr3_nt: TGTGCCAGCAGCCGGGGGGTGGATGGCTACACCTTC

d_call: NA
j_call: TRBJ2-7
v_call: TRBV11-2
cdr3_length: 14
clone_size: once
cdr3_aa: CASSLVGLAGEQYF
cdr3_nt: TGTGCCAGCAGCTTAGTCGGTTTGGCAGGCGAGCAGTACTTC

d_call: TRBD2
j_call: TRBJ2-1
v_call: TRBV4-3
cdr3_length: 15
clone_size: NA
cdr3_aa: CASSQEGRGSNEQFF
cdr3_nt: TGCGCCAGCAGCCAAGAAGGGCGGGGGAGCAATGAGCAGTTCTTC

d_call: NA
j_call: TRBJ2-7
v_call: TRBV28
cdr3_length: 14
clone_size: NA
cdr3_aa: CASILFRSDYEQYF
cdr3_nt: TGTGCCAGCATTTTATTCAGGTCTGACTACGAGCAGTACTTC

d_call: NA
j_call: TRBJ2-3
v_call: TRBV3-1
cdr3_length: 14
clone_size: NA
cdr3_aa: CASSQFEPGNTQYF
cdr3_nt: TGTGCCAGCAGCCAATTCGAACCCGGGAATACGCAGTATTTT